Here is one T cell receptor (beta chain) with its context. The entry originates in a study of blood T cell repertoires in COVID-19. In the study overall: Specimens from acute and convalescent COVID-19 originated in the United States, Italy and Spain.

The data were produced by immunoSEQ multiplex PCR, yet TCRdb's version contains in-frame clones alone and is incomplete. The repertoire holds a few hundred thousand clones, with almost 90% as singletons. The V gene lost 9 bases and the J gene lost 6 bases, with 27 bases spanning the gap. Germline CDR1 and CDR2: SGHTA and FQGTGA. The CDR3 extends over 18 amino acids. The TCR comes from a woman aged 18-35 years with acute COVID-19. V gene TRBV7-3 combines with J gene TRBJ1-6; the D gene is possibly TRBD1 (5 bases). Material: PBMCs or T cells enriched from blood (not recorded which). The CDR3 DNA sequence: TGTGCCAGACCTCCGGGACTCCTGAGGCGGCGTGGTAATTCACCCCTCCACTTT. Translated, it gives CARPPGLLRRRGNSPLHF.